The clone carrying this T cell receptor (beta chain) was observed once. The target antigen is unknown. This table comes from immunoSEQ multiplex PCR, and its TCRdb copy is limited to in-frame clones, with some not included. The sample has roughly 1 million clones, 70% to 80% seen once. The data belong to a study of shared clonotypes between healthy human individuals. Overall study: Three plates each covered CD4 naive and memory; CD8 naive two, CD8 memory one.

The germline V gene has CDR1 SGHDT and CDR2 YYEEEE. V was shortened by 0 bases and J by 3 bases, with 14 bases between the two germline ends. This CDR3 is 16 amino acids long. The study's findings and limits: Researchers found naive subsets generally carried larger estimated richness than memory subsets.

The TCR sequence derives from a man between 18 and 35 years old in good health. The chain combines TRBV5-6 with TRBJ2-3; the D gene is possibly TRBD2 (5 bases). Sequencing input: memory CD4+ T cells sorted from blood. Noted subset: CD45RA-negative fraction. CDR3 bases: TGTGCCAGCAGCTTGGGGCTCCGGTCGGGGACAGATACGCAGTATTTT. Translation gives CASSLGLRSGTDTQYF.